The 2 T cell receptor beta chains presented below share a single source sample, sequenced in a study of T-cell reconstitution after alpha-beta-depleted transplantation in children. TCRbeta library preparation incorporated unique molecular identifiers. TCRdb re-derived calls from the PCR reads in MiXCR, one entry per CDR3 protein. The sample includes 300,000 to 400,000 distinct CDR3 sequences, around 15% of them seen just once. The starting material was PBMCs, mostly from graft donor cells, obtained 360 days after TCRalphabeta/CD19-depleted stem cell transplant. The source of these receptors is a male patient aged 2 to 10 who had a stem cell transplant for acute lymphoblastic leukemia, so the T cells may come from the graft donor.

This clonotype was counted between two and nine times. The chain recombines TRBV4-1 with TRBJ1-4; D perhaps matches TRBD1 (6 bases). The germline CDR1 and CDR2 sequences are MGHRA and YSYEKL. The CDR3 totals 15 residues. V lost 3 bases and J lost 5, with 13 bases in between. The CDR3 loop is CASSHFGQLNEKLFF. The CDR3 nucleotides are TGCGCCAGCAGCCATTTCGGACAGCTGAATGAAAAACTGTTTTTT.

This clonotype was observed at least ten times. The chain is built from TRBV20-1 and TRBJ2-3, with 8 bases aligning to TRBD2. Germline CDR1 and CDR2: DFQATT and SNEGSKA (reference sequence). This CDR3 contains 14 residues. J was trimmed by 6 bases and V by 3 bases; bases with no gene match: 8. The CDR3: CSASRAGALDTQYF. Written as DNA, the CDR3 is TGCAGTGCTAGTCGAGCGGGAGCGTTGGATACGCAGTATTTT.